These 8 T cell receptor beta chains were sequenced from one sample in a study of glioma-infiltrating T cells after dendritic cell vaccination. The time point denotes: after dendritic cell vaccination, including at tumor progression/relapse. The data were produced by immunoSEQ multiplex PCR, yet TCRdb's version contains in-frame clones alone and is incomplete. The sample has some 60,000 clones, about four fifths seen once. Sequencing was performed on blood, taken after dendritic cell vaccination. The receptors derive from a human donor with glioblastoma.

This chain uses TRBV13 with TRBJ2-5; 7 nucleotides agree with TRBD1. The V and J ends lost 5 bases and 1 base, in that order; junction bases with no gene match: 4. CDR3 length: 14 residues. Germline values: CDR1 PRHDT, CDR2 FYEKMQ (reference sequence). The CDR3 here is CASSLRQGQETQYF. The CDR3 nucleotides read TGTGCCAGCAGCCTTCGACAGGGCCAAGAGACCCAGTACTTC.

The chain has TRBV30 and TRBJ2-7; perhaps TRBD1 as D (5 bases). Germline assignment: CDR1 GTSNPN and CDR2 SVGIG (reference sequence). Between the trimmed V and J ends, which lost 3 bases and 2 bases, there was a span of 17 bases. This CDR3 has 15 amino acids. The DNA of the CDR3 is TGTGCCTGGAGACCTCCGGACAAAAAACCCTACGAGCAGTACTTC. Encoded protein: CAWRPPDKKPYEQYF.

The chain links TRBV6-5 to TRBJ1-3, with D unresolved. The germline V and J ends were trimmed by 6 bases and 0 bases, with 9 bases remaining between them. From germline, CDR1 is MNHEY and CDR2 SVGAGI. There are 14 residues in the CDR3. The CDR3 DNA sequence: TGTGCCAGCAGACCCCCGGGCTCTGGAAACACCATATATTTT. Translated, it gives CASRPPGSGNTIYF.

V and J are TRBV27 and TRBJ1-2; 11 bases line up with TRBD1. Germline CDR1 and CDR2: MNHEY and SMNVEV (reference sequence). Losses at the gene ends were 8 bases for V and 8 bases for J; bases not matched to a gene: 7. The CDR3 has 13 residues. The CDR3 loop reads CASWGTGGMGYTF. The CDR3 nucleotides are TGTGCCAGCTGGGGGACAGGGGGAATGGGCTACACCTTC.

The CDR3 DNA follows: TGTGCCAGCAGCTACGCCCGAACAGGGCTGGGTGATACGCAGTATTTT. Translation: CASSYARTGLGDTQYF. This chain uses TRBV5-4 with TRBJ2-3; TRBD1 might be the D (6 bases). The V gene lost 3 bases and the J gene lost 6 bases, with 20 bases spanning the gap. CDR1 SGHNT and CDR2 YYREEE come from the germline V gene (reference sequence). The CDR3 extends over 16 amino acids.

In this sample, this clone turned up once. V and J are TRBV2 and TRBJ2-1; 7 bases agree with TRBD2. Germline values: CDR1 SNHLY, CDR2 FYNNEI. This CDR3 is built from 12 residues. CDR3 sequence reads: CGGRAMRIEQFF. The CDR3 DNA reads as TGTGGTGGGAGGGCCATGCGCATTGAGCAGTTCTTC.

The V call is TRBV2, the J call TRBJ2-1; D might be TRBD1 (5 bases). The CDR3 spans 13 residues. V was shortened by 3 bases and J by 3 bases, with 6 bases between the two germline ends. From germline, CDR1 is SNHLY and CDR2 FYNNEI. The CDR3 here is CASSEGLYNEQFF. The CDR3 bases are TGTGCCAGCAGTGAGGGGCTCTACAATGAGCAGTTCTTC.

This chain joins TRBV5-4 and TRBJ2-3; weak D call: TRBD2 (6 bases). The germline V and J ends were trimmed by 4 bases and 3 bases, with 9 bases remaining between them. The CDR3 loop spans 13 amino acids. The V gene's germline CDR1 is SGHNT and CDR2 YYREEE (reference sequence). The CDR3 DNA sequence: TGTGCCAGCAGCGTCCGGGAGACAGATACGCAGTATTTT. This encodes CASSVRETDTQYF. The whole variable domain, filled in from reference TRBV5-4 and TRBJ2-3, reads ETGVTQSPTHLIKTRGQQVTLRCSSQSGHNTVSWYQQALGQGPQFIFQYYREEENGRGNFPPRFSGLQFPNYSSELNVNALELDDSALYLCASSVRETDTQYFGPGTRLTVL.